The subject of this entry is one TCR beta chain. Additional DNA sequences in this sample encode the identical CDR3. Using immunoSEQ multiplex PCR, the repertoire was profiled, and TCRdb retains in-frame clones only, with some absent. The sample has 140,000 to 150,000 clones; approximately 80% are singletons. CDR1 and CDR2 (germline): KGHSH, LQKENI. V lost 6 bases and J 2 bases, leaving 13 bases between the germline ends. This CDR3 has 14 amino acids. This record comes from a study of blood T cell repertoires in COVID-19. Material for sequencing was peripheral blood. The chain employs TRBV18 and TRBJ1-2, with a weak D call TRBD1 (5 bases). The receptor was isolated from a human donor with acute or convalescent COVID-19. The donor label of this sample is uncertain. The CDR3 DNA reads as TGTGCCAGCTCCCGGGCGGACAAAAACTATGGCTACACCTTC. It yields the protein CASSRADKNYGYTF.